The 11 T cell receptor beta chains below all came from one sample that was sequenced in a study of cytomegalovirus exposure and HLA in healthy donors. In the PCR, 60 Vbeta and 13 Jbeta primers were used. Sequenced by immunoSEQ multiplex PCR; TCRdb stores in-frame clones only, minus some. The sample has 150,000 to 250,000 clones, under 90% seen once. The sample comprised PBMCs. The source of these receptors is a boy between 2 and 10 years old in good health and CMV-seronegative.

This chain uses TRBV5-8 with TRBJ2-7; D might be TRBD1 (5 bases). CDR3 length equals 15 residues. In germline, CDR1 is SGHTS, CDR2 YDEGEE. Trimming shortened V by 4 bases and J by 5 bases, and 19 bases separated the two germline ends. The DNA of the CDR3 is TGTGCCAGCAGCGGCTTCGGTCTCAGGGCGAACGAGCAGTACTTC. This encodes CASSGFGLRANEQYF. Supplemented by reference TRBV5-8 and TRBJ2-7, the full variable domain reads EAGVTQSPTHLIKTRGQQATLRCSPISGHTSVYWYQQALGLGLQFLLWYDEGEERNRGNFPPRFSGRQFPNYSSELNVNALELEDSALYLCASSGFGLRANEQYFGPGTRLTVT.

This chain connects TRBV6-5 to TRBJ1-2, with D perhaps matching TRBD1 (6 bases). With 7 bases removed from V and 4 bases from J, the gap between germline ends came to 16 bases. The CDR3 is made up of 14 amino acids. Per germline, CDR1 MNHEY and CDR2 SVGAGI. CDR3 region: CASKVRGSAYGYTF. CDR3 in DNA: TGTGCCAGCAAAGTGAGGGGGTCGGCCTATGGCTACACCTTC.

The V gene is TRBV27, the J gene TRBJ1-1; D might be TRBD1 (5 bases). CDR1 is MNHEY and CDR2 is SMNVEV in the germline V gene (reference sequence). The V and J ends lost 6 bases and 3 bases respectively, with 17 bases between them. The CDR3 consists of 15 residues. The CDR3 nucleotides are TGTGCCAGCAGCGAAACCAGGGCGTCCTACACTGAAGCTTTCTTT. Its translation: CASSETRASYTEAFF.

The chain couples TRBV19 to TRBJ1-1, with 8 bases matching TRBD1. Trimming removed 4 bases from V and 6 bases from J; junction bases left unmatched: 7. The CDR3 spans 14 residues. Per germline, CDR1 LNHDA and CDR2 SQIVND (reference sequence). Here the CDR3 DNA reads TGTGCCAGTAGTAGGGGACAGGCGTATCCTGAAGCTTTCTTT. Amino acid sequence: CASSRGQAYPEAFF.

Here the CDR3 DNA reads TGTGCCAGCAGCTTCGGGAGACCGCCCAGCTCACCCCTCCACTTT. It is translated as CASSFGRPPSSPLHF. The chain employs TRBV5-6 and TRBJ1-6; D remains unclear. V lost 2 bases and J lost 10, with 16 bases in between. The CDR3 is made up of 15 amino acids. Germline CDR1 is SGHDT and CDR2 is YYEEEE.

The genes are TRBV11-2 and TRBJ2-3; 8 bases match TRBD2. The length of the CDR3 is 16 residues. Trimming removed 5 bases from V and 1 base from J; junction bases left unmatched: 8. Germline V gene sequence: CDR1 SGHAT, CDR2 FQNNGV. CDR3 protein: CASSPLAGLGTDTQYF. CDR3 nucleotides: TGTGCCAGCAGCCCCTTAGCGGGGTTGGGCACAGATACGCAGTATTTT.

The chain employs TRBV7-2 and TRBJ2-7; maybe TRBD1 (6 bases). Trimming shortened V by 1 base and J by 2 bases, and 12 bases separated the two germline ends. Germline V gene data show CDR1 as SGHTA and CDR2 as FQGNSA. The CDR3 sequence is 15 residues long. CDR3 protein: CASSLGSGVTYEQYF. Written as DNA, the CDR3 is TGTGCCAGCAGCTTAGGATCAGGGGTTACCTACGAGCAGTACTTC.

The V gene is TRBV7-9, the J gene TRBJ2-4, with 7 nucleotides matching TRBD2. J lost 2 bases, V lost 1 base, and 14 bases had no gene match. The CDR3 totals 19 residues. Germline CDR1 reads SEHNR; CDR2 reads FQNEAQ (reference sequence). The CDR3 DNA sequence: TGTGCCAGCAGCTTAGATGGCCGGGACTACTTAGGATCCAAAAACATTCAGTACTTC. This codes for CASSLDGRDYLGSKNIQYF.

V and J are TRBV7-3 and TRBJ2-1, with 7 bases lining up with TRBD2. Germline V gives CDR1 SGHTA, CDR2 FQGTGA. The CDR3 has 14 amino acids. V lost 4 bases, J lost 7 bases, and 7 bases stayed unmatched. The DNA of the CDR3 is TGTGCCAGCAGCTGGGAGGGCGGGCCTAATGAGCAGTTCTTC. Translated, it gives CASSWEGGPNEQFF. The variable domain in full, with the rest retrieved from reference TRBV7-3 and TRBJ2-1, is GAGVSQTPSNKVTEKGKYVELRCDPISGHTALYWYRQSLGQGPEFLIYFQGTGAADDSGLPNDRFFAVRPEGSVSTLKIQRTERGDSAVYLCASSWEGGPNEQFFGPGTRLTVL.

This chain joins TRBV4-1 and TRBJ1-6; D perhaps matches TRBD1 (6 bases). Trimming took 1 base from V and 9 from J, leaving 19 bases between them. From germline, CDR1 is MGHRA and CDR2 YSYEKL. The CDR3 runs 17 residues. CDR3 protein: CASSQVIRQGRVSPLHF. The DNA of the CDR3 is TGCGCCAGCAGCCAAGTAATTAGGCAGGGGCGAGTTTCACCCCTCCACTTT.

DNA of the CDR3: TGCGCCAGCAACAGGGTGTCCCTCTGCGAGCAGTACTTC. It specifies CASNRVSLCEQYF. The gene calls are TRBV23-1 and TRBJ2-7; D might be TRBD1 (6 bases). TRBV23-1 falls under the ORF class, with uncertain function. The CDR3 has 13 amino acids. With 7 bases removed from V and 6 bases from J, the gap between germline ends came to 16 bases.